A selection of T cell receptor beta chains follows, all from one sample in a study of T cells after yellow fever vaccination. TCRdb passed the 5' RACE reads through MiXCR, listing each CDR3 protein once. The sample shows under 50,000 distinct CDR3 sequences, around 6.4% of them seen only once. The sample was PBMCs, either bulk or a sorted T-cell subset (CD4+, CD8+, memory, or dextramer-sorted; not recorded which), taken 45 days after the yellow fever booster vaccination. The receptors originated from a man younger than 45 who received the YFV17D yellow fever vaccine. Both conserved end residues are part of each CDR3. The order of the fields is J gene, clone size, V gene, CDR3 length, D gene, CDR3 protein, CDR3 DNA. D genes are given only for firm matches. The size entry is marked missing in some rows and otherwise reads once, few, many or a size class.

TRBJ1-5,many,TRBV27,15,-,CASSFRGGGNQPQHF,TGTGCCAGCAGTTTTCGGGGAGGGGGCAATCAGCCCCAGCATTTT
TRBJ1-2,few,TRBV7-2,13,-,CASSLNGQAGYTF,TGTGCCAGCAGCTTAAACGGCCAGGCTGGCTACACCTTC
TRBJ2-5,many,TRBV20-1,13,-,CSASGDGQETQYF,TGCAGTGCTAGTGGAGACGGACAAGAGACCCAGTACTTC
TRBJ2-2,many,TRBV30,14,-,CAWSALGNTGELFF,TGTGCCTGGAGTGCATTAGGGAACACCGGGGAGCTGTTTTTT
TRBJ1-2,many,TRBV6-2/TRBV6-3,13,-,CASTQDSNYGYTF,TGTGCCAGCACCCAGGACAGCAACTATGGCTACACCTTC
TRBJ2-1,-,TRBV2,19,TRBD2,CASSGNSGTSGTSYNEQFF,TGTGCCAGCAGTGGGAATAGCGGGACTAGCGGGACCTCCTACAATGAGCAGTTCTTC
TRBJ2-7,many,TRBV20-1,14,TRBD2,CSARGLAGAYEQYF,TGCAGTGCTAGAGGACTAGCGGGAGCCTACGAGCAGTACTTC
TRBJ1-1,few,TRBV5-1,14,TRBD1,CATRLTGQGSEAFF,TGCGCCACCCGTCTTACGGGACAGGGGTCTGAAGCTTTCTTT
TRBJ2-1,-,TRBV7-2,15,-,CASSSSGNHYNEQFF,TGTGCCAGCAGCTCGTCCGGGAACCACTACAATGAGCAGTTCTTC
TRBJ1-5,few,TRBV12-3/TRBV12-4,14,TRBD1,CASSRQGGNQPQHF,TGTGCCAGCAGCCGACAGGGCGGGAATCAGCCCCAGCATTTT
TRBJ2-3,many,TRBV30,14,-,CAWTIQIGADTQYF,TGTGCCTGGACCATCCAGATCGGCGCAGATACGCAGTATTTT
TRBJ2-3,many,TRBV6-5,16,-,CASSYLGSVQTNTQYF,TGTGCCAGCAGTTACTTGGGTAGTGTTCAAACAAATACGCAGTATTTT
TRBJ2-1,-,TRBV7-2,12,-,CASSPWGNEQFF,TGTGCCAGCAGCCCCTGGGGGAATGAGCAGTTCTTC
TRBJ1-5,-,TRBV20-1,12,-,CSALDVNQPQHF,TGCAGTGCTCTCGACGTCAATCAGCCCCAGCATTTT
TRBJ2-1,-,TRBV5-6,12,-,CASSLPPSEQFF,TGTGCCAGCAGCTTGCCCCCAAGTGAGCAGTTCTTC
TRBJ2-7,-,TRBV15,16,-,CATSRDPPTAKYEQYF,TGTGCCACCAGCAGAGATCCCCCTACGGCGAAGTACGAGCAGTACTTC
TRBJ2-7,few,TRBV20-1,11,-,CSARENHEQYF,TGCAGTGCTAGAGAAAATCACGAGCAGTACTTC
TRBJ2-4,-,TRBV11-2,20,-,CASSHRFRDGPSLAKNIQYF,TGTGCCAGCAGCCACCGTTTTAGGGACGGACCCTCTCTAGCCAAAAACATTCAGTACTTC
TRBJ2-4,many,TRBV6-5,14,-,CASSYSSTKNIQYF,TGTGCCAGCAGTTACTCGTCCACAAAAAACATTCAGTACTTC
TRBJ1-2,many,TRBV4-3,14,-,CASSQDGAGSGYTF,TGCGCCAGCAGCCAAGATGGGGCAGGCTCCGGCTACACCTTC
TRBJ2-5,many,TRBV11-2,15,TRBD1,CASSLSWTGEETQYF,TGTGCCAGCAGCTTATCCTGGACAGGGGAGGAGACCCAGTACTTC
TRBJ1-2,few,TRBV15,14,-,CATSRDSGNYGYTF,TGTGCCACCAGCAGAGATTCAGGAAACTATGGCTACACCTTC
TRBJ2-1,-,TRBV24-1,17,TRBD2,CATSDFGTSGRRNEQFF,TGTGCCACCAGTGATTTCGGGACTAGCGGGAGGAGGAATGAGCAGTTCTTC
TRBJ1-2,-,TRBV5-3,17,-,CAMGPGLVGLAVYGYTF,TGTGCCATGGGCCCCGGGCTCGTCGGCTTAGCTGTCTATGGCTACACCTTC
TRBJ2-2,many,TRBV7-8,14,-,CASSLIANTGELFF,TGTGCCAGCAGCTTGATAGCGAACACCGGGGAGCTGTTTTTT
TRBJ2-3,many,TRBV5-1,14,-,CASSLGQPTDTQYF,TGCGCCAGCAGCTTGGGGCAGCCCACAGATACGCAGTATTTT
TRBJ2-1,few,TRBV12-3/TRBV12-4,15,-,CASTTRGGGHNEQFF,TGTGCCAGCACCACCCGGGGAGGGGGCCATAATGAGCAGTTCTTC
TRBJ2-7,many,TRBV7-9,16,TRBD2,CASSLALTSANYEQYF,TGTGCCAGCAGCTTAGCGTTAACTAGCGCGAACTACGAGCAGTACTTC
TRBJ2-7,many,TRBV6-5,15,-,CASSFFPGQIYEQYF,TGTGCCAGCAGTTTTTTTCCGGGACAAATTTACGAGCAGTACTTC
TRBJ2-2,many,TRBV7-8,14,-,CASAGRAGTGELFF,TGTGCCAGCGCAGGGCGGGCTGGCACCGGGGAGCTGTTTTTT
TRBJ1-5,few,TRBV7-9,14,TRBD1,CASSRGGTGQPQHF,TGTGCCAGCAGCCGAGGGGGCACGGGTCAGCCCCAGCATTTT
TRBJ2-6,-,TRBV5-4,16,-,CASSTDLGSGANVLTF,TGTGCCAGCAGCACTGACCTCGGCTCTGGGGCCAACGTCCTGACTTTC
TRBJ2-2,many,TRBV24-1,16,TRBD1,CATSDAGQGVTGELFF,TGTGCCACCAGTGACGCAGGACAGGGAGTGACCGGGGAGCTGTTTTTT
TRBJ2-7,-,TRBV28,15,TRBD2,CASSRGGVGSYEQYF,TGTGCCAGCAGTCGGGGGGGGGTTGGATCCTACGAGCAGTACTTC
TRBJ1-1,many,TRBV5-1,14,-,CASSLDGMNTEAFF,TGCGCCAGCAGCTTGGACGGTATGAACACTGAAGCTTTCTTT
TRBJ1-1,-,TRBV7-3,12,-,CASSDVNTEAFF,TGTGCCAGCAGCGACGTGAACACTGAAGCTTTCTTT
TRBJ2-7,-,TRBV20-1,13,TRBD2,CSVERESVFEQYF,TGCAGTGTTGAGCGGGAGTCTGTCTTCGAGCAGTACTTC
TRBJ2-7,few,TRBV20-1,14,-,CSAWGAATSYEQYF,TGCAGTGCTTGGGGGGCCGCTACCTCCTACGAGCAGTACTTC
TRBJ2-1,few,TRBV19,14,TRBD2,CASSPGLAANEQFF,TGTGCCAGTAGTCCCGGACTAGCGGCCAATGAGCAGTTCTTC
TRBJ2-7,many,TRBV13,15,TRBD2,CASSLLKRELYEQYF,TGTGCCAGCAGCCTCCTGAAGCGGGAGCTGTACGAGCAGTACTTC
TRBJ2-1,few,TRBV7-2,16,-,CASSLVGQRPYNEQFF,TGTGCCAGCAGCTTAGTGGGGCAGCGCCCATACAATGAGCAGTTCTTC
TRBJ1-4,-,TRBV4-2,15,-,CASSQDGQHREKLFF,TGTGCCAGCAGCCAAGATGGGCAGCATAGGGAAAAACTGTTTTTT
TRBJ1-1,many,TRBV19,12,-,CASSRIATEAFF,TGTGCCAGTAGTCGGATCGCGACTGAAGCTTTCTTT
TRBJ2-5,many,TRBV29-1,12,-,CSVALLGETQYF,TGCAGCGTTGCCTTACTAGGGGAGACCCAGTACTTC
TRBJ2-1,many,TRBV7-8,10,-,CATKGHEQFF,TGTGCCACCAAGGGGCATGAGCAGTTCTTC
TRBJ1-6,many,TRBV20-1,14,-,CSARAGHYNSPLHF,TGCAGTGCTAGAGCGGGACACTATAATTCACCCCTCCACTTT
TRBJ2-1,few,TRBV5-6,16,TRBD2,CASSSLAGGPRNEQFF,TGTGCCAGCAGCTCCCTGGCGGGAGGGCCGAGGAATGAGCAGTTCTTC
TRBJ2-4,many,TRBV6-1,13,-,CASSAGGWDIQYF,TGTGCCAGCAGTGCTGGGGGCTGGGACATTCAGTACTTC
TRBJ1-3,many,TRBV2,18,-,CASSEALPMGSSGNTIYF,TGTGCCAGCAGTGAAGCCCTTCCGATGGGGAGCTCTGGAAACACCATATATTTT
TRBJ2-2,few,TRBV7-3,14,-,CASGGSSNTGELFF,TGTGCCAGCGGAGGGAGCTCGAACACCGGGGAGCTGTTTTTT
TRBJ1-3,-,TRBV30,15,-,CAWSVSGRSGNTIYF,TGTGCCTGGAGTGTTTCGGGTCGCTCTGGAAACACCATATATTTT
TRBJ1-2,many,TRBV12-3/TRBV12-4,13,TRBD1,CASSAGQGVGYTF,TGTGCCAGCAGCGCCGGACAGGGAGTAGGCTACACCTTC
TRBJ2-3,few,TRBV12-3/TRBV12-4,14,-,CASSPTPGPDTQYF,TGTGCCAGCAGCCCAACCCCGGGGCCAGATACGCAGTATTTT
TRBJ2-3,many,TRBV12-3/TRBV12-4,16,-,CASSPRDGTSTDTQYF,TGTGCCAGCAGTCCCAGGGACGGAACTAGCACAGATACGCAGTATTTT
TRBJ2-3,many,TRBV20-1,14,TRBD2,CSATSGSGADTQYF,TGCAGTGCTACTAGCGGGAGCGGTGCAGATACGCAGTATTTT
TRBJ2-1,many,TRBV4-3,17,TRBD2,CASSQQTSARAYNEQFF,TGCGCCAGCAGCCAACAAACTAGCGCCCGCGCCTACAATGAGCAGTTCTTC
TRBJ2-2,many,TRBV7-8,14,-,CASSIRTHTGELFF,TGTGCCAGCAGCATACGGACTCACACCGGGGAGCTGTTTTTT